This TCR beta chain derives from a study of blood T cell repertoires in COVID-19. Study-wide context: Samples came from the United States, Italy and Spain, spanning acute and convalescent COVID-19. PBMCs, B-cell-depleted T cells, or T cells provided the cDNA or gDNA that made up the material.

Original analysis: The authors estimated nucleated cell counts from reference gene primer amplification. The protocol was immunoSEQ multiplex PCR, while the TCRdb copy is restricted to in-frame clones and leaves out a portion. V and J calls plus clone size are reproduced from that table; the DNA served to infer D and trimming. This table holds about 55,000 clones, more than 70% found once. Trimming cost V 3 bases and J 7 bases, with 20 bases left between them. The CDR3 spans 17 residues. Germline V gene lookup returns CDR1 KGHDR and CDR2 SFDVKD. The receptor comes from a man in his sixties with active COVID-19. The gene calls are TRBV24-1 and TRBJ2-2; possibly TRBD2 for D (6 bases). Sequenced sample: peripheral blood. As DNA, the CDR3 is TGTGCCACCAGTGATCCAGCCGGGACTTCTGCCGGCGGGGAGCTGTTTTTT. Translating gives CATSDPAGTSAGGELFF.